Listed here are 22 T cell receptor beta chains from one sample, sequenced in a study of PD-1 blockade in mismatch repair-deficient tumors. The data were produced by immunoSEQ multiplex PCR, yet TCRdb's version contains in-frame clones alone and is incomplete. Of about 38,000 clones in the sample, around 79% were seen once. The material sequenced was peripheral blood, taken 4 weeks after starting pembrolizumab. The receptors were gathered from an adult with mismatch repair-deficient cancer.

On this clone itself: One end of the junction fails to match germline, which may point to a read error. J is TRBJ2-2 and V is TRBV7-7; TRBD2 matches 10 bases. Looked up from germline, CDR1 is SSHAT and CDR2 is FNYEAQ (reference sequence). This CDR3 is built from 16 residues. CDR3 residues: CASSLAASGSGGELFF. As DNA, the CDR3 is TGTGCTAGCAGCTTAGCTGCTAGCGGGAGTGGCGGGGAGCTGTTTTTT. Full variable domain (missing parts from reference TRBV7-7 and TRBJ2-2): GAGVSQSPRYKVTKRGQDVTLRCDPISSHATLYWYQQALGQGPEFLTYFNYEAQPDKSGLPSDRFSAERPEGSISTLTIQRTEQRDSAMYRCASSLAASGSGGELFFGEGSRLTVL.

This chain's CDR3 is CASLGTSGSWSKNIQYF. CDR3 DNA: TGTGCCAGTCTCGGGACTAGCGGGAGTTGGTCCAAAAACATTCAGTACTTC. The chain carries TRBV28 and TRBJ2-4, with 14 bases fitting TRBD2. Germline values: CDR1 MDHEN, CDR2 SYDVKM. The CDR3 runs 17 residues. Germline trimming cut 9 bases from V and 2 bases from J; bases unmatched to any gene: 9.

The chain couples TRBV5-1 to TRBJ2-1; 7 bases are a match to TRBD1. CDR3 length equals 15 residues. V lost 4 bases, J lost 6 bases, and 10 bases stayed unmatched. Germline-derived CDR1 and CDR2 are SGHRS and YFSETQ. The CDR3 DNA reads TGCGCCAGCAGCCCCACAGGGGTATACGGCAATGAGCAGTTCTTC. Translation: CASSPTGVYGNEQFF. Full variable domain (outside the CDR3, taken from reference TRBV5-1 and TRBJ2-1): KAGVTQTPRYLIKTRGQQVTLSCSPISGHRSVSWYQQTPGQGLQFLFEYFSETQRNKGNFPGRFSGRQFSNSRSEMNVSTLELGDSALYLCASSPTGVYGNEQFFGPGTRLTVL.

The V and J genes are TRBV5-1 and TRBJ2-2; D gene ambiguous. Germline values: CDR1 SGHRS, CDR2 YFSETQ. This CDR3 has 14 residues. Trimming took 0 bases from V and 5 from J, leaving 8 bases between them. The CDR3 here is CASSLERQTGELFF. The DNA for the CDR3 is TGCGCCAGCAGCTTGGAAAGGCAGACCGGGGAGCTGTTTTTT.

J is TRBJ2-1 and V is TRBV7-8; weak D call: TRBD1 (5 bases). Germline loops: CDR1 SGHVS, CDR2 FQNEAQ. V lost 3 bases and J lost 1, with 10 bases in between. This CDR3 contains 15 residues. The CDR3 spells CASSFFSGSYNEQFF. For the CDR3, the DNA is TGTGCCAGCAGCTTTTTCTCAGGGTCCTACAATGAGCAGTTCTTC.

The chain couples TRBV5-1 to TRBJ1-3, with 7 bases lining up with TRBD1. V gave up 6 bases and J gave up 2 bases; unmatched junction bases: 17. CDR1 and CDR2 from the germline V gene are SGHRS and YFSETQ. This CDR3 has 18 amino acids. DNA for the CDR3: TGCGCCAGCACCTGTTACGGAAAAGGACAGGCTCCTGGAAACACCATATATTTT. Translated, it gives CASTCYGKGQAPGNTIYF.

The chain links TRBV19 to TRBJ1-1; perhaps TRBD1 as D (6 bases). CDR3 length equals 16 residues. The V end lost 1 base, the J end lost 3 bases, and 15 bases lay between the germline ends. CDR1 is LNHDA and CDR2 is SQIVND in the germline V gene (reference sequence). The chain's CDR3 is CASSIGFGDTYTEAFF. CDR3 sequence (DNA): TGTGCCAGTAGTATAGGGTTTGGGGACACGTACACTGAAGCTTTCTTT.

This chain uses TRBV2 with TRBJ2-7, with 13 positions matching TRBD2. CDR3 size: 15 residues. CDR1 and CDR2 (germline): SNHLY, FYNNEI. The J segment lost 4 bases and the V segment lost 3 bases, leaving 3 bases of the junction unmatched. The CDR3 region is CASSDGTSGTYEQYF. CDR3 nucleotides: TGTGCCAGCAGTGACGGGACTAGCGGGACGTACGAGCAGTACTTC.

This clone was detected once. V is TRBV11-3 and J is TRBJ1-5; 12 bases line up with TRBD1. This CDR3 comprises 16 residues. CDR1 and CDR2 (germline): SGHNT, YENEEA. With V trimmed by 5 bases and J by 6 bases, 8 bases remained unmatched. The CDR3, as DNA: TGTGCCAGCAGCCGCGCCGGGACAGGGGGCTGTCAGCCCCAGCATTTT. Residues: CASSRAGTGGCQPQHF.

The chain recombines TRBV28 with TRBJ2-7, with TRBD2 matching 11 bases. The J segment lost 4 bases and the V segment lost 3 bases, leaving 5 bases of the junction unmatched. This CDR3 comprises 15 residues. In germline, CDR1 is MDHEN, CDR2 SYDVKM. As DNA, the CDR3 is TGTGCCAGCAGTTTCAAGACTAGCGGGAAATACGAGCAGTACTTC. This encodes CASSFKTSGKYEQYF.

The table lists this clone with a count of one. The rearrangement links TRBV27 to TRBJ2-1; D not certain. The germline gives CDR1 MNHEY, CDR2 SMNVEV (reference sequence). With 2 bases removed from V and 6 bases from J, the gap between germline ends came to 11 bases. CDR3 length equals 14 residues. CDR3 bases: TGTGCCAGCAGTTTACTAGGTTCGGCCAATGAGCAGTTCTTC. Its translation is CASSLLGSANEQFF.

The genes are TRBV4-1 and TRBJ1-4, with D uncertain. Trimming took 0 bases from V and 8 from J, leaving 13 bases between them. This CDR3 spans 15 amino acids. The germline V gene has CDR1 MGHRA and CDR2 YSYEKL. CDR3 loop: CASSQDDRVGEKLFF. DNA for the CDR3: TGCGCCAGCAGCCAAGATGACCGGGTAGGAGAAAAACTGTTTTTT.

In DNA form, the CDR3 reads TGTGCCAGTAGTCCTTCGCTAGCGGGGCTATGGGATGAGCAGTTCTTC. Translating it yields CASSPSLAGLWDEQFF. This chain uses TRBV19 with TRBJ2-1, with 9 nucleotides matching TRBD2. CDR1 and CDR2 from the germline V gene are LNHDA and SQIVND (reference sequence). This CDR3 region has 16 residues. Trimming cost V 5 bases and J 8 bases; bases outside gene matches: 13.

The chain joins TRBV9 to TRBJ1-4; 11 bases align to TRBD1. V gave up 0 bases and J gave up 8 bases; unmatched junction bases: 0. The CDR3 totals 14 residues. Germline V gene data show CDR1 as SGDLS and CDR2 as YYNGEE. The CDR3 reads CASSVGTGGEKLFF. The DNA for the CDR3 is TGTGCCAGCAGCGTAGGGACAGGGGGCGAAAAACTGTTTTTT.

V and J are TRBV18 and TRBJ2-1, with 10 bases that match TRBD2. V was clipped by 5 bases and J by 0 bases; unmatched bases: 1. Germline V gene lookup returns CDR1 KGHSH and CDR2 LQKENI. The CDR3 consists of 15 residues. The CDR3 is CASSASGSSYNEQFF. As DNA, the CDR3 is TGTGCCAGCTCAGCTAGCGGGAGCTCCTACAATGAGCAGTTCTTC. Combining the CDR3 with reference TRBV18 and TRBJ2-1 gives the whole variable domain NAGVMQNPRHLVRRRGQEARLRCSPMKGHSHVYWYRQLPEEGLKFMVYLQKENIIDESGMPKERFSAEFPKEGPSILRIQQVVRGDSAAYFCASSASGSSYNEQFFGPGTRLTVL.

The chain is built from TRBV7-9 and TRBJ1-2; D is unresolved. Germline assignment: CDR1 SEHNR and CDR2 FQNEAQ (reference sequence). The V end lost 1 base, the J end lost 3 bases, and 18 bases lay between the germline ends. The CDR3 is made up of 17 amino acids. The CDR3 bases are TGTGCCAGCAGCTTAGTTTTATCCGGTGGGTCTGACTATGGCTACACCTTC. As protein: CASSLVLSGGSDYGYTF.

V gene TRBV29-1 combines with J gene TRBJ2-2; the D gene is possibly TRBD2 (6 bases). The CDR3 runs to 14 residues. V lost 1 base to trimming and J lost 6 bases, with 12 bases between them. From germline, CDR1 is SQVTM and CDR2 ANQGSEA. The CDR3 sequence is CSVEGVGRAGELFF. In nucleotides, the CDR3 is TGCAGCGTTGAAGGGGTCGGGAGAGCCGGGGAGCTGTTTTTT.

V is TRBV11-1 and J is TRBJ2-7; possibly TRBD2 for D (6 bases). CDR1 is SGHAT, CDR2 FQDESV, per germline (reference sequence). The length of the CDR3 is 15 residues. The V gene lost 0 bases and the J gene lost 2 bases, with 11 bases spanning the gap. The CDR3 nucleotides read TGTGCCAGCAGCTTAGCGGGGGGACCAACCTACGAGCAGTACTTC. As protein: CASSLAGGPTYEQYF.

The chain joins TRBV5-4 to TRBJ2-1; TRBD1 aligns across 8 bases. Trimming at V came to 2 bases and at J to 0 bases, leaving 10 bases not matched to a gene. The CDR3 contains 18 residues. Germline loops: CDR1 SGHNT, CDR2 YYREEE (reference sequence). CDR3 amino acids: CASSFAGGTPSSYNEQFF. CDR3 in DNA: TGTGCCAGCAGCTTCGCAGGGGGCACTCCTAGCTCCTACAATGAGCAGTTCTTC.

This clone appeared a single time. The chain combines TRBV6-6 with TRBJ2-1; D remains unclear. Trimming shortened V by 4 bases and J by 15 bases, and 16 bases separated the two germline ends. In germline, CDR1 is MNHNY, CDR2 SVGAGI (reference sequence). This CDR3 has 12 residues. The CDR3 protein is CASSSSLKLSFF. For the CDR3, the DNA is TGTGCCAGCAGTTCTTCCTTAAAGTTGTCGTTCTTC.

The chain recombines TRBV7-9 with TRBJ1-5, with D unclear. Trimming removed 3 bases at V and 2 bases at J, with 8 bases between. Germline CDR1 and CDR2: SEHNR and FQNEAQ (reference sequence). The CDR3 is made up of 14 amino acids. In DNA, the CDR3 is TGTGCCAGCAGCTTGGCGGGTGGCAATCAGCCCCAGCATTTT. This encodes CASSLAGGNQPQHF.

V gene TRBV2 combines with J gene TRBJ2-7; the D is unclear. Between the trimmed V and J ends, which lost 0 bases and 6 bases, there was a span of 18 bases. The CDR3 sequence is 16 residues long. The germline V gene encodes CDR1 SNHLY and CDR2 FYNNEI. CDR3 coding DNA: TGTGCCAGCAGTGAAGCGCTAATGCTGTCTGGAGTCGAGCAGTACTTC. This encodes CASSEALMLSGVEQYF.